The sequence of this T cell receptor (beta chain) was determined in a study of shared clonotypes between healthy human individuals. Adults of Caucasian background living in Nashville, Tennessee made up all donors. The CDR3 sequence is 12 residues long. V lost 7 bases and J lost 2, with 9 bases in between. CDR1 LNHDA and CDR2 SQIVND come from the germline V gene (reference sequence). The authors split each subset's genomic DNA evenly across several immunoSEQ plates. This table comes from immunoSEQ multiplex PCR, and its TCRdb copy is limited to in-frame clones, with some not included. The sample lists 450,000 to 650,000 clones, 70% to 80% occurring once.

Material: PBMCs. The chain couples TRBV19 to TRBJ2-7; no clear D gene. This sequence was found in a woman between 40 and 50 years old in good health. Some clones in this sample may be carry-over from other donors' samples. The CDR3 sequence is CASKGFAYEQYF. The CDR3 DNA reads TGTGCCAGTAAGGGATTCGCCTACGAGCAGTACTTC.